This T cell receptor beta chain was documented in a study of T cell responses to AZD1222 COVID-19 vaccine (dated by TCRdb to about 2021). Some background on the complete study: A total of just over 230 trial participants underwent TCR sequencing, of whom some 210 received two doses of AZD1222 and about 26 received two doses of the MenACWY control vaccine. Trial participants were enrolled into age subgroups of 18-55, 56-69 and 70-plus years, which contained about 150, 27 and 61 TCR-sequenced participants, respectively.

The CDR3 regions of human TCRbeta chains were analyzed by immunosequencing. Processing in the source paper ran as follows. Repertoire TCRs were matched against a reference library of SARS-CoV-2-specific TCRs generated with the MIRA antigen-specificity platform. Breadth meant the fraction of unique TCRs that were SARS-CoV-2-associated, whereas depth meant the fraction of total T cells that were SARS-CoV-2-associated. Using the MIRA data, every spike-specific TCR was mapped to the spike region that the TCR reacted to and assigned to either a CD4 or a CD8 class. Log10-transformed breadth and depth values were compared by one-way ANOVA with Sidak's multiple comparisons tests. The table comes from immuneACCESS by way of TCRdb, which keeps in-frame sequences with V and J called. Part of the clones is missing from these tables; in studies checked, under half for an unresolved V gene and the rest for unknown reasons. That table furnishes V, J and clone size, whereas the DNA furnished D and trimming. This sample comprises 170,000 or so clones, 70% to 90% of them detected only once. 9.5% to 13% of the sample comes from the top ten.

Notes on this clone: The antigen this receptor binds is unknown. Per-base qualities were not stored, and no clone one base away is much larger.

The paper as a whole reports these results and caveats: Most participants were white British and females outnumbered males, and the authors suggested that clonal diversity may have been underestimated. Spike-specific TCR breadth and depth rose significantly after two AZD1222 doses compared with day 0 and with MenACWY recipients. Because no day 14 peak-response samples were available, repertoires were characterized only after the peak T cell response. Conclusions about previously exposed vaccinees are limited because only six or seven AZD1222 recipients were SARS-CoV-2 seropositive at baseline. The vaccine-associated CD4 TCRs covered the entire spike protein, and the dominant responses fell in regions 160-218 and 743-854. In the small 56-69-year group, the increase in depth fell short of significance, most likely because of low power. Epitopes outside the regions mutated in the B.1.351 and B.1.1.7 variants were reportedly recognized by nearly half of the unique spike-specific TCRs.

This specimen's time point label, per the study, means: about 28 days (+/-7) after the second vaccine dose. AZD1222 recipients with second doses at about 4 weeks or about 12 weeks were pooled, because spike-specific TCR depth and breadth did not differ between schedules. The vaccinee samples were drawn from two UK trials, COV001 and COV002, one of which was a single-blind randomized controlled phase 2/3 trial testing AZD1222 (ChAdOx1 nCoV-19) in healthy adults. For TCRbeta chain sequencing, PBMC samples from trial participants were taken at day 0 and at day 28 after the second dose. The CDR3 spans 15 residues, from the cysteine through the phenylalanine. Only the CDR3 region is kept as DNA, spanning 45 bases read in frame from base 1. V trim: 2 bases; J trim: 4 bases; unmatched bases: 8. The germline V gene provides CDR1 SGDLS and CDR2 YYNGEE.

Sequences were derived from peripheral blood, sampled 28 days after the second AZD1222 dose. The sequence joins TRBV9 to TRBJ2-5; the central 7 bases match TRBD1. The TCR was taken from an adult who received the AZD1222 COVID-19 vaccine. The sequenced DNA: TGTGCCAGCAGCGTTACAGGGGTGCCGGGAGAGACCCAGTACTTC. Protein translation: CASSVTGVPGETQYF.